A selection of T cell receptor beta chains follows, all from one sample in a study of shared clonotypes between healthy human individuals. TCRdb keeps only in-frame clones here, not all; method: immunoSEQ multiplex PCR. The sample gives approximately 1.5 million clones, nearly 99% of which show up once; around 0.45% is in the top ten. Sequenced: naive CD4+ T cells sorted from blood. The origin of the receptors is a man younger than 40 in good health. The CDR3 runs from the conserved cysteine through the conserved F or W. A D gene is named only where the DNA matches it firmly. Clone size is not always given. Where it is, it says once, few, many or a class for expanded clones.

cdr3_length	v_call	d_call	j_call	clone_size	cdr3_nt	cdr3_aa
14	TRBV11-2	.	TRBJ2-5	.	TGTGCCAGCAGCTTAAGTAGCCCGGGGGAGACCCAGTACTTC	CASSLSSPGETQYF
20	TRBV5-1	.	TRBJ2-2	.	TGCGCCAGCAGCCCGGAACTATTTGCGGCACGACCTACGAACACCGGGGAGCTGTTTTTT	CASSPELFAARPTNTGELFF
16	TRBV5-6	TRBD1	TRBJ2-3	.	TGTGCCAGCGGGCGTCGCCACAGGGGTAGCACAGATACGCAGTATTTT	CASGRRHRGSTDTQYF
14	TRBV4-3	TRBD1	TRBJ1-4	.	TGCGCCAGCAGCCAAGGGGGACAGGGTGTGAAACTGTTTTTT	CASSQGGQGVKLFF
16	TRBV5-6	TRBD2	TRBJ2-1	.	TGTGCCAGCAGCTTGGAGAGCGGGAGACCCGCCAATGAGCAGTTCTTC	CASSLESGRPANEQFF
16	TRBV5-1	TRBD1	TRBJ2-6	.	TGCGCCAGCAGCACTGGGACAGGGGCTGGGGCCAACGTCCTGACTTTC	CASSTGTGAGANVLTF
16	TRBV28	TRBD1	TRBJ2-5	.	TGTGCCAGCAGTAGCGGACAGGGGTCCCTCGGGCAGACCCAGTACTTC	CASSSGQGSLGQTQYF
16	TRBV5-6	.	TRBJ1-5	.	TGTGCCAGCAGCTTGTTTCGGGAATATAGCAATCAGCCCCAGCATTTT	CASSLFREYSNQPQHF
15	TRBV19	.	TRBJ2-7	once	TGTGCCAGTAGTGACGGGACATCCACCGGCTACGAGCAGTACTTC	CASSDGTSTGYEQYF
13	TRBV6-9	.	TRBJ2-7	.	TGTGCCAGCAGCCGGGGAACCTCCTACGAGCAGTACTTC	CASSRGTSYEQYF
14	TRBV5-1	TRBD1	TRBJ1-2	.	TGCGCCAGCAGCCCGACAGGGGGTGGGGATGGCTACACCTTC	CASSPTGGGDGYTF
13	TRBV2	TRBD2	TRBJ2-7	.	TGTGCCAGCCGAAAGGGACTAATCAACGAGCAGTACTTC	CASRKGLINEQYF
15	TRBV6-5	TRBD1	TRBJ1-5	.	TGTGCCAGCCGTGGGACAGGAGATAGCAATCAGCCCCAGCATTTT	CASRGTGDSNQPQHF
18	TRBV18	.	TRBJ2-5	once	TGTGCCAGCTCACCACCGGAAGTGACAGGTCGCCGCCAAGAGACCCAGTACTTC	CASSPPEVTGRRQETQYF
13	TRBV7-7	.	TRBJ2-1	.	TGTGCTAGCAGCTTAGGGTCCGAGGGCGAGCAGTTCTTC	CASSLGSEGEQFF
15	TRBV11-2	.	TRBJ1-4	.	TGTGCCAGCAGCCTCATCTTGGGGCGAGGGGAAAAACTGTTTTTT	CASSLILGRGEKLFF
12	TRBV6-1	.	TRBJ2-1	.	TGTGCCAGCAGTCCTCCCGGGGCGCGACAGTTCTTC	CASSPPGARQFF